What follows are 23 T cell receptor beta chains derived from one specimen sequenced in a study of T-cell reconstitution after alpha-beta-depleted transplantation in children. During its preparation, the TCRbeta library received unique molecular identifiers. One entry per CDR3 protein, called by TCRdb with MiXCR from the PCR reads. Among around 800,000 distinct CDR3 sequences listed, roughly 15% were seen once. The sequences come from PBMCs, mostly from graft donor cells, collected 360 days after TCRalphabeta/CD19-depleted stem cell transplant. Receptors were obtained from a male patient younger than 18 who had a stem cell transplant for acute lymphoblastic leukemia, so the T cells may come from the graft donor.

This clonotype was counted a few times. This chain uses TRBV29-1 with TRBJ2-1, with D possibly called TRBD1 or TRBD2 (5 bases each). Germline CDR1 reads SQVTM; CDR2 reads ANQGSEA. The CDR3 extends over 13 amino acids. Trimming left V 6 bases short and J 2 bases short, with 11 bases between. In nucleotides, the CDR3 is TGCAGCGTGGGGGAGTGGCCCTACAATGAGCAGTTCTTC. It yields the protein CSVGEWPYNEQFF.

This clonotype was recorded a few times. The chain combines TRBV6-1 with TRBJ2-2, with 7 positions matching TRBD1. This CDR3 comprises 13 residues. Germline trimming cut 5 bases from V and 6 bases from J; bases unmatched to any gene: 3. From germline, CDR1 is MNHNS and CDR2 SASEGT. CDR3 sequence reads: CASSTTGSGELFF. CDR3 sequence (DNA): TGTGCCAGCAGTACGACAGGGTCCGGGGAGCTGTTTTTT.

This clonotype was counted a few times. The CDR3 loop reads CASSPIMDSSSTDTQYF. CDR3 coding DNA: TGCGCCAGCAGCCCGATTATGGACTCTTCCTCCACAGATACGCAGTATTTT. The V gene is TRBV5-1, the J gene TRBJ2-3; possible D gene TRBD2, 5 bases. Trimming took 4 bases from V and 2 from J, leaving 20 bases between them. Germline CDR1 is SGHRS and CDR2 is YFSETQ. CDR3 length equals 17 residues.

The chain combines TRBV5-1 with TRBJ2-3; D gene ambiguous. Trimming shortened V by 7 bases and J by 6 bases, and 15 bases separated the two germline ends. The CDR3 has 13 amino acids. The germline CDR1 and CDR2 sequences are SGHRS and YFSETQ. DNA of the CDR3: TGCGCCAGCGGTGCGGACCGACTCGATACGCAGTATTTT. Protein: CASGADRLDTQYF. The full variable domain, its missing parts supplied by reference TRBV5-1 and TRBJ2-3, is KAGVTQTPRYLIKTRGQQVTLSCSPISGHRSVSWYQQTPGQGLQFLFEYFSETQRNKGNFPGRFSGRQFSNSRSEMNVSTLELGDSALYLCASGADRLDTQYFGPGTRLTVL.

This clonotype appeared a few times. The CDR3 nucleotides read TGTGCCAGCAGTTACGCAGGGGGGAACACTGAAGCTTTCTTT. Residues: CASSYAGGNTEAFF. The chain carries TRBV6-5 and TRBJ1-1; 7 nucleotides align to TRBD1. The CDR3 sequence is 14 residues long. The germline V gene has CDR1 MNHEY and CDR2 SVGAGI. The junction had 1 base not matched to a gene; V was cut back by 2 bases and J by 1 base.

This clonotype came up a few times. The genes are TRBV5-1 and TRBJ1-1; D may be TRBD1 (6 bases). This CDR3 spans 13 amino acids. Germline values: CDR1 SGHRS, CDR2 YFSETQ. V was pared by 0 bases and J by 11 bases, with 14 bases between. CDR3 region: CASSLVVGGQAFF. The CDR3 DNA follows: TGCGCCAGCAGCTTGGTTGTCGGGGGGCAGGCTTTCTTT.

This clonotype appeared a few times. The rearrangement uses TRBV20-1 and TRBJ2-4; tentatively, D is TRBD2 (6 bases). The V end was cut by 0 bases, the J end by 1 base, with 13 bases between. CDR1 and CDR2 from the germline V gene are DFQATT and SNEGSKA (reference sequence). The CDR3 spans 16 residues. DNA of the CDR3: TGCAGTGCTAGAGATACCAGGGCGGGGGCCAAAAACATTCAGTACTTC. It encodes CSARDTRAGAKNIQYF.

DNA for the CDR3: TGTGCCAGCAGCGTAGGCCAGGCCACCAAAAACATTCAGTACTTC. Translating gives CASSVGQATKNIQYF. The chain uses TRBV9 and TRBJ2-4; unclear D gene. Germline V lookup: CDR1 SGDLS, CDR2 YYNGEE. The V and J ends lost 0 bases and 2 bases respectively, with 9 bases between them. The CDR3 has 15 amino acids.

This clonotype turned up a few times. The rearrangement links TRBV20-1 to TRBJ2-5; TRBD2 is a possible D gene (6 bases). The CDR3 consists of 13 residues. The germline V gene has CDR1 DFQATT and CDR2 SNEGSKA (reference sequence). Trimming took 4 bases from V and 5 from J, leaving 14 bases between them. CDR3 protein: CSATPDYTETQYF. In DNA, the CDR3 is TGCAGTGCTACCCCGGACTACACGGAGACCCAGTACTTC.

At least ten counts were recorded for this clonotype. This chain uses TRBV7-2 with TRBJ2-7; D may be TRBD2 (5 bases). The CDR3 extends over 13 amino acids. V gave up 7 bases and J gave up 2 bases, with 12 bases separating them. Germline CDR1 and CDR2: SGHTA and FQGNSA. Here the CDR3 DNA reads TGTGCCAGCACCTTGACTACTCCCTACGAGCAGTACTTC. Translating gives CASTLTTPYEQYF.

The sample holds a few counts of this clonotype. The V call is TRBV5-4, the J call TRBJ2-7; 7 nucleotides align to TRBD2. The CDR3 extends over 15 amino acids. Germline-derived CDR1 and CDR2 are SGHNT and YYREEE (reference sequence). Trimming removed 2 bases from V and 0 bases from J; junction bases left unmatched: 5. CDR3 sequence: CASSFPRGSSYEQYF. In nucleotides, the CDR3 is TGTGCCAGCAGCTTCCCCCGCGGGAGCTCCTACGAGCAGTACTTC.

This clonotype appeared many times. V is TRBV5-1 and J is TRBJ2-5, with TRBD2 matching over 10 bases. Per germline, CDR1 SGHRS and CDR2 YFSETQ. The CDR3 sequence is 14 residues long. V lost 5 bases to trimming and J lost 4 bases; unmatched junction nucleotides: 5. The CDR3 loop reads CASSWTSGLETQYF. The CDR3 bases are TGCGCCAGCAGTTGGACTAGCGGATTAGAGACCCAGTACTTC.

The chain employs TRBV7-2 and TRBJ2-4; D may be TRBD1 (6 bases). From germline, CDR1 is SGHTA and CDR2 FQGNSA. The CDR3 has 13 amino acids. The germline V and J ends were trimmed by 1 base and 14 bases, with 15 bases remaining between them. The CDR3 nucleotides are TGTGCCAGCAGCTTAGGGTGGGGGCGATTTGAGTACTTC. This translates into CASSLGWGRFEYF.

This clonotype was detected many times. V gene TRBV9 combines with J gene TRBJ2-5, with 11 nucleotides matching TRBD2. The germline V gene has CDR1 SGDLS and CDR2 YYNGEE. After removal of 4 bases from V and 7 bases from J, the junction contained 3 bases not matched to a gene. This CDR3 is built from 13 residues. Here the CDR3 DNA reads TGTGCCAGCAGCTCTACTAGCGGGGGGACCCAGTACTTC. This encodes CASSSTSGGTQYF.

The genes are TRBV7-9 and TRBJ2-1, with D unresolved. Trimming pared 5 bases from V and 4 bases from J, leaving 18 bases between. There are 16 residues in the CDR3. Germline CDR1 and CDR2: SEHNR and FQNEAQ (reference sequence). The CDR3 is CASSIQRSDLYNEQFF. DNA of the CDR3: TGTGCCAGCAGCATCCAAAGGTCCGACCTATACAATGAGCAGTTCTTC.

This chain connects TRBV29-1 to TRBJ2-5, with D possibly being TRBD1 (5 bases). Trimming pared 0 bases from V and 3 bases from J, leaving 8 bases between. Germline assignment: CDR1 SQVTM and CDR2 ANQGSEA. This CDR3 contains 13 residues. The CDR3 reads CSVEEPGKETQYF. CDR3 bases: TGCAGCGTTGAAGAACCAGGGAAAGAGACCCAGTACTTC. Complete variable domain (other parts from reference TRBV29-1 and TRBJ2-5): SAVISQKPSRDICQRGTSLTIQCQVDSQVTMMFWYRQQPGQSLTLIATANQGSEATYESGFVIDKFPISRPNLTFSTLTVSNMSPEDSSIYLCSVEEPGKETQYFGPGTRLLVL.

This clonotype was observed a handful of times. V usage is TRBV21-1 and J usage is TRBJ2-5. TRBV21-1 is recorded as a pseudogene. The CDR3 contains 13 residues. The CDR3 loop is CASSKGVRETQYF. The DNA for the CDR3 is TGTGCCAGCAGCAAAGGTGTCAGAGAGACCCAGTACTTC.

This clonotype was found a few times. This chain links TRBV5-1 with TRBJ2-5; weak D call: TRBD2 (6 bases). Trimming left V 6 bases short and J 3 bases short, with 12 bases between. The germline CDR1 and CDR2 sequences are SGHRS and YFSETQ. The CDR3 is 13 amino acids. The DNA for the CDR3 is TGCGCCAGCAATGAGATAGCGGAAGAGACCCAGTACTTC. Its translation is CASNEIAEETQYF.

In this sample, this clonotype turned up a few times. J is TRBJ2-7 and V is TRBV7-2, with 13 bases identical to TRBD2. The length of the CDR3 is 16 residues. Looked up from germline, CDR1 is SGHTA and CDR2 is FQGNSA. The trim removed 5 bases at V and 4 bases at J, leaving 8 bases unmatched. The CDR3: CASSAPGLAGMYEQYF. Written as DNA, the CDR3 is TGTGCCAGCAGCGCCCCGGGACTAGCGGGAATGTACGAGCAGTACTTC.

The chain is built from TRBV5-4 and TRBJ2-1, with 10 positions matching TRBD1. The germline V gene encodes CDR1 SGHNT and CDR2 YYREEE (reference sequence). The CDR3 has 12 residues. V trimming: 3 bases; J trimming: 14 bases; junction bases outside the gene matches: 5. This CDR3 is CASSSDRGLKFF. The DNA for the CDR3 is TGTGCCAGCAGCTCTGACAGGGGGCTTAAGTTCTTC.

This clonotype appeared a few times. The genes are TRBV5-1 and TRBJ1-4; no clear D. The ends were cut back, 2 bases at V and 0 bases at J, with 20 bases in the middle. This CDR3 has 19 amino acids. The germline CDR1 and CDR2 sequences are SGHRS and YFSETQ. The CDR3 sequence is CASSFSSAPFGATNEKLFF. The CDR3 region has the DNA TGCGCCAGCAGCTTCTCATCGGCTCCGTTCGGTGCAACTAATGAAAAACTGTTTTTT.

This clonotype has a single count. The chain recombines TRBV2 with TRBJ2-3, with 12 bases matching TRBD2. This CDR3 is 19 amino acids long. V shed 8 bases and J 3 bases; nucleotides not matched to a gene: 18. Per germline, CDR1 SNHLY and CDR2 FYNNEI. The CDR3 reads CASLRILAGGPGSTDTQYF. The CDR3 nucleotides read TGTGCCAGCCTAAGGATCCTAGCGGGAGGGCCAGGGAGTACAGATACGCAGTATTTT.

This clonotype was counted ten times or more. The chain couples TRBV7-9 to TRBJ2-7; D is unclear. Trimming left V 5 bases short and J 2 bases short, with 4 bases between. Germline lookup yields CDR1 SEHNR and CDR2 FQNEAQ (reference sequence). This CDR3 has 11 residues. The CDR3 region is CASSPTYEQYF. As DNA, the CDR3 is TGTGCCAGCAGCCCGACCTACGAGCAGTACTTC.